The rows below give T cell receptor beta chains drawn from one sample of a study of control samples from healthy donors and cancer patients. Assay used: immunoSEQ multiplex PCR; TCRdb lists only in-frame clones, some missing. This sample has tens of thousands of clones, with 94% found just once. The sequenced material came from blood. These receptors all stem from a woman in her twenties or thirties in good health. Each CDR3 is given with its conserved first and last residue.

>TRBV18
CASSPPVREGEKLFF
>TRBV30
CAWSVRGVQETQYF
>TRBV7-8
CASSLDLAQPFTQHF
>TRBV21-1
CASSNSVGVGNQPQHF
>TRBV6-1
CASSEQEATAQHF
>TRBV4-2
CASSQGQLNTEAFF
>TRBV19
CASSPRGTSNQPQHF
>TRBV6-1
CASSGLAGGPRSYNEQFF
>TRBV13
CASSWTGVGGNQPQHF
>TRBV12-3/TRBV12-4
CASRRRGRGGYTF
>TRBV3-1/TRBV3-2
CASSPGTVNQPQHF
>TRBV27
CASSRVRTVSTDTQYF
>TRBV28
CASRRTLRAASTGELFF
>TRBV4-1
CASNRGGEGGLRDTQYF
>TRBV12-3/TRBV12-4
CASASGPYNEQFF
>TRBV12-3/TRBV12-4
CASGGARNEQFF
>TRBV28
CASSLRDRTSPLHF
>TRBV18
CASSPDQQETQYF
>TRBV6-4
CASRETGTDTQYF
>TRBV4-1
CASSQPGQAGYGYTF
>TRBV7-9
CASSSRVLGVYTEAFF
>TRBV7-9
CASSRDSNTIYGYTF
>TRBV14
CASSQTPGLAGGHLHNEQFF
>TRBV14
CASSQDLVADEQYF
>TRBV29-1
CSVEKSRETQYF
>TRBV19
CATSVGGRNSPLHF
>TRBV20-1
CSAVQPYEQYF
>TRBV27
CASSLTGPGNQPQHF
>TRBV29-1
CSVLPLTVNTEAFF
>TRBV6-5
CASSYTRGWGTEAFF
>TRBV15
CATRDGWDTEAFF
>TRBV7-2
CASSPSGGNTEAFF
>TRBV27
CASSSFYEQYF
>TRBV20-1
CSVGAGNTIYF
>TRBV19
CASEPVGTYYMNTEAFF